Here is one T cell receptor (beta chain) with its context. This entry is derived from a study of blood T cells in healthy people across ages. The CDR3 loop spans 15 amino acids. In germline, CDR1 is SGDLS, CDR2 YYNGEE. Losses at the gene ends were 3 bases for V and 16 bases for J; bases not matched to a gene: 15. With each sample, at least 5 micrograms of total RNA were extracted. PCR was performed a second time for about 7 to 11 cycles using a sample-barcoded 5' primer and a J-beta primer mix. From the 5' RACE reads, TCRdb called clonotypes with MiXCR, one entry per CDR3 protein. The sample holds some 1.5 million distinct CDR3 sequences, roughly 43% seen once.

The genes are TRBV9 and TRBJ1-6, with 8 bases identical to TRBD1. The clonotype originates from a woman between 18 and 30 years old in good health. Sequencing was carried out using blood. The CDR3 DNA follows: TGTGCCAGCAGCGCGGGAGGACAGGGCTTGAAGACTCTCCACTTT. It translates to CASSAGGQGLKTLHF.